This T cell receptor (beta chain) was profiled in a study of blood T cell repertoires in COVID-19. Study context: Sample material is recorded as cDNA or gDNA derived from T cells, B-cell-depleted T cells, or PBMCs.

Profiled with immunoSEQ multiplex PCR; TCRdb holds only in-frame clones, not every one. The sample lists over 100,000 clones; around 86% were seen once. Trimming cost V 9 bases and J 5 bases; bases outside gene matches: 9. The CDR3 runs 14 residues. Germline CDR1 SNHLY, CDR2 FYNNEI. The sequence derives from a man older than 75 with acute or convalescent COVID-19. The chain carries TRBV2 and TRBJ2-2, with 7 positions matching TRBD1. The specimen was peripheral blood. The CDR3 reads CASRTGGGTGELFF. The CDR3 nucleotides are TGTGCCAGTCGGACAGGCGGTGGAACCGGGGAGCTGTTTTTT.